A selection of T cell receptor beta chains follows, all from one sample in a study of healthy donors' naive CD4 and CD8 T cells. A single record per CDR3 protein comes from TCRdb applying MiXCR to the reads. The table includes approximately 180,000 distinct CDR3 sequences, around 80% detected once. Sequencing was carried out using naive CD4+ and CD8+ T cells sorted from blood, pooled from several donors. The receptors shown here come from a pool of human donors in good health; the sample pools cells from several healthy donors. Each CDR3 is given with its conserved first and last residue. A D gene is named only where the DNA matches it firmly. Size values are once, few and many counts, or a class for expanded clones, and some rows have none.

.,TRBV7-6,TRBD1,TRBJ2-3,CASSLGQGWANTQYF,TGTGCCAGCAGCCTTGGACAGGGGTGGGCAAATACGCAGTATTTT
.,TRBV29-1,.,TRBJ2-7,CSVVPGQVVYEQYF,TGCAGCGTTGTACCGGGTCAGGTAGTCTACGAGCAGTACTTC
.,TRBV19,TRBD1,TRBJ1-5,CASSGDRGQPQHF,TGTGCCAGTAGTGGGGACAGGGGACAGCCCCAGCATTTT
many,TRBV7-8,.,TRBJ2-5,CASSSGPGQETQYF,TGTGCCAGCAGCTCGGGGCCCGGGCAAGAGACCCAGTACTTC
.,TRBV7-2,TRBD1,TRBJ1-5,CASSVTGVGGNQPQHF,TGTGCCAGCAGCGTGACAGGGGTCGGGGGCAATCAGCCCCAGCATTTT
.,TRBV12-3/TRBV12-4,.,TRBJ1-3,CASSTGTDNGNTIYF,TGTGCCAGCAGCACCGGGACGGACAATGGAAACACCATATATTTT
once,TRBV24-1,TRBD2,TRBJ2-3,CATSVGGSADTQYF,TGTGCCACCAGTGTCGGCGGGAGCGCAGATACGCAGTATTTT
.,TRBV29-1,.,TRBJ2-2,CSVVDGNTGELFF,TGCAGCGTTGTTGATGGGAACACCGGGGAGCTGTTTTTT
few,TRBV5-1,.,TRBJ2-7,CASSLYANAEDEQYF,TGTGCCAGCAGCTTGTACGCGAACGCAGAGGACGAGCAGTACTTC
.,TRBV30,TRBD1,TRBJ1-2,CAWSVTGTANYGYTF,TGTGCCTGGAGTGTTACCGGGACAGCTAACTATGGCTACACCTTC